This TCR beta chain appears in the sequencing data of a study of neoadjuvant anti-PD-1 for oral cavity cancer. Study at large: Nivolumab at 3 mg/kg was mostly given biweekly, three to four doses, pre-surgery. Patients without progression got a fourth dose around day 43. Study results and limitations: Treg/Th17 ratio rose with pretreatment blood and fell with post-treatment tumor TCRbeta clonality.

For this clone: Its antigen is unidentified.

CDR3 length equals 17 residues. Between the trimmed V and J ends, which lost 8 bases and 0 bases, there was a span of 20 bases. CDR1 and CDR2 (germline): SGHVS, FQNEAQ. Stated time point: after neoadjuvant nivolumab, at surgical resection. These oral cavity squamous cell carcinomas were HPV-negative and locally advanced. Profiled with immunoSEQ multiplex PCR; TCRdb holds only in-frame clones, not every one. The data show 20,000 to 25,000 clones, 45% seen once. J is TRBJ2-1 and V is TRBV7-8, with D perhaps given as TRBD1 or TRBD2 (6 bases each). The source was tumor tissue, collected after nivolumab (anti-PD-1) treatment. The sequence derives from a person between 35 and 79 years old with oral cavity squamous cell carcinoma. In DNA form, the CDR3 reads TGTGCCAGCTCCGTGGGGGGCGACAGCCGCTCCTACAATGAGCAGTTCTTC. It encodes CASSVGGDSRSYNEQFF.